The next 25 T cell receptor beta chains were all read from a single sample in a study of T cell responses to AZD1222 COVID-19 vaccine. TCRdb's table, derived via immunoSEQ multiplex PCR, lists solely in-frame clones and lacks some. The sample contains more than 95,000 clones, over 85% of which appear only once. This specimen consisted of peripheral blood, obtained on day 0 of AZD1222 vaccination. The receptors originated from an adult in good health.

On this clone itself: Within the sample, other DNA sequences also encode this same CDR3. The CDR3 DNA follows: TGCGCCAGCAGCCTGACAGCTAACTATGGCTACACCTTC. Residues: CASSLTANYGYTF. The genes are TRBV5-1 and TRBJ1-2; tentatively, D is TRBD1 (5 bases). Germline lookup yields CDR1 SGHRS and CDR2 YFSETQ. The CDR3 loop spans 13 amino acids. V was clipped by 4 bases and J by 0 bases, with 7 bases between them.

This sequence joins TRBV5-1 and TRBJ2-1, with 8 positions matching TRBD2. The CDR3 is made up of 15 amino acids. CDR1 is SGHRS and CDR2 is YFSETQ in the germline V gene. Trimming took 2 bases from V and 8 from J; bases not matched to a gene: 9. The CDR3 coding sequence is TGCGCCAGCAGCTTACTAGCGGATGGGGCACATGAGCAGTTCTTC. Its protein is CASSLLADGAHEQFF.

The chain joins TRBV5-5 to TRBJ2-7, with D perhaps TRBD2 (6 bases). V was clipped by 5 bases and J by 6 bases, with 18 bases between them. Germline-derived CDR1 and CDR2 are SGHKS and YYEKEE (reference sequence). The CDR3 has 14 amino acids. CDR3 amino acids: CASSSWTGGTEQYF. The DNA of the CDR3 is TGTGCCAGCAGTAGCTGGACTGGCGGGACCGAGCAGTACTTC.

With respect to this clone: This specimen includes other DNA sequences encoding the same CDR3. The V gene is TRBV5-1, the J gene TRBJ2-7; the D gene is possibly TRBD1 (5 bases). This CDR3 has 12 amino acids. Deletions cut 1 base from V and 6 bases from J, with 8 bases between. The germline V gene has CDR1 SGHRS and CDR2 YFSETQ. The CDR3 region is CASSLTGREQYF. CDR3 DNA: TGCGCCAGCAGCTTGACAGGACGCGAGCAGTACTTC.

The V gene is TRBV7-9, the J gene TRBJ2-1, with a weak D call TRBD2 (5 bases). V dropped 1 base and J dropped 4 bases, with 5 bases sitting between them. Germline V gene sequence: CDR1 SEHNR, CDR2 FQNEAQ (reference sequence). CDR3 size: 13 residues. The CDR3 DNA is TGTGCCAGCAGCTTAGGACTATACAATGAGCAGTTCTTC. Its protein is CASSLGLYNEQFF.

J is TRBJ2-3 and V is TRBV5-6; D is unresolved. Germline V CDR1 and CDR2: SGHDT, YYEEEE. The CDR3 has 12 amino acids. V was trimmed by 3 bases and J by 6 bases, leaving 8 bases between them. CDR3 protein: CASSWGSDTQYF. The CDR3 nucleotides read TGTGCCAGCAGCTGGGGATCCGATACGCAGTATTTT.

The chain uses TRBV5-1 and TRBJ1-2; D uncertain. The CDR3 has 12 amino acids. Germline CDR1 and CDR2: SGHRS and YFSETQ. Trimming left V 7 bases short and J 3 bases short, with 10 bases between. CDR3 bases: TGCGCCAGCTCCGGTGGAGACTATGGCTACACCTTC. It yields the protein CASSGGDYGYTF.

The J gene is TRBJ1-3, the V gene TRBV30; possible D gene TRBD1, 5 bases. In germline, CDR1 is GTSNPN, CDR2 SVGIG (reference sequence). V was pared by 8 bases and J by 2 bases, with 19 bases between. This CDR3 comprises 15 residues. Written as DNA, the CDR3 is TGTGCCCTGGGGCGGGGGACGGGCCCTGGAAACACCATATATTTT. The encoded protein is CALGRGTGPGNTIYF. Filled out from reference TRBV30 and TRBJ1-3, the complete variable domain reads SQTIHQWPATLVQPVGSPLSLECTVEGTSNPNLYWYRQAAGRGLQLLFYSVGIGQISSEVPQNLSASRPQDRQFILSSKKLLLSDSGFYLCALGRGTGPGNTIYFGEGSWLTVV.

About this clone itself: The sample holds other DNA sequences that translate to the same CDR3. Here the CDR3 reads CASSPTSNEQFF. The CDR3 DNA sequence: TGTGCCAGCTCACCGACATCCAACGAGCAGTTCTTC. V gene TRBV18 combines with J gene TRBJ2-1; the D is unclear. The CDR3 is made up of 12 amino acids. The V end was cut by 3 bases, the J end by 10 bases, with 10 bases between. Germline V lookup: CDR1 KGHSH, CDR2 LQKENI.

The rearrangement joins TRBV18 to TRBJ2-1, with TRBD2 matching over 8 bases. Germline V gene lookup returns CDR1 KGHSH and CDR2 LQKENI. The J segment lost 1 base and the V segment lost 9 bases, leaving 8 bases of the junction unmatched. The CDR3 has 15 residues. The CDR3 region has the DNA TGTGCCAGTTCGACTAGCGAGGGGTCCTACAATGAGCAGTTCTTC. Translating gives CASSTSEGSYNEQFF. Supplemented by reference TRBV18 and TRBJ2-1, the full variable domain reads NAGVMQNPRHLVRRRGQEARLRCSPMKGHSHVYWYRQLPEEGLKFMVYLQKENIIDESGMPKERFSAEFPKEGPSILRIQQVVRGDSAAYFCASSTSEGSYNEQFFGPGTRLTVL.

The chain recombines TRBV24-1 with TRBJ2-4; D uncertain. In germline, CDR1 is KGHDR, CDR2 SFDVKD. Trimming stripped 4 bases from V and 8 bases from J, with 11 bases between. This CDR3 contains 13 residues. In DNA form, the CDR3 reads TGTGCCACCAGTGAGCCAGGTACGGACATTCAGTACTTC. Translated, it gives CATSEPGTDIQYF.

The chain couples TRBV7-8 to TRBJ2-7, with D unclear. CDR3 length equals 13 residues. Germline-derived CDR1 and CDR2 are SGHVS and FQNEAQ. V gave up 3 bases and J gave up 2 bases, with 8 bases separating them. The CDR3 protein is CASSLGRPYEQYF. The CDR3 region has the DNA TGTGCCAGCAGCTTGGGTAGACCCTACGAGCAGTACTTC. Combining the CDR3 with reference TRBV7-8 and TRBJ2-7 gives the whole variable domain GAGVSQSPRYKVAKRGQDVALRCDPISGHVSLFWYQQALGQGPEFLTYFQNEAQLDKSGLPSDRFFAERPEGSVSTLKIQRTQQEDSAVYLCASSLGRPYEQYFGPGTRLTVT.

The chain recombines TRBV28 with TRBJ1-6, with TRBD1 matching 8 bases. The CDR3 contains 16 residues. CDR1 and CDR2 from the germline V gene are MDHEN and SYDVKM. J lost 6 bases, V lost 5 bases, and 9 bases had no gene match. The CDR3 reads CASSDNPGQANSPLHF. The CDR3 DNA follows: TGTGCCAGCAGTGACAATCCGGGACAGGCTAATTCACCCCTCCACTTT.

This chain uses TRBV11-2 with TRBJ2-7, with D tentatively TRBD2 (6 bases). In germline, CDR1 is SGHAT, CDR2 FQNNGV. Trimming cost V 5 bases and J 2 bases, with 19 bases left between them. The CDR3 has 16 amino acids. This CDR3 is CASSLILERAAYEQYF. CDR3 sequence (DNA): TGTGCCAGCAGCCTAATACTTGAGCGGGCAGCCTACGAGCAGTACTTC.

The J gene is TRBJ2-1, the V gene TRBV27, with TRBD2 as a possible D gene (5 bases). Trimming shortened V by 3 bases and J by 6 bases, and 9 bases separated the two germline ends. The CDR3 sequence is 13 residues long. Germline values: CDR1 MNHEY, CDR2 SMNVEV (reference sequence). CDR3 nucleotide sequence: TGTGCCAGCAGTTTGCGGGCGGGCAATGAGCAGTTCTTC. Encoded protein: CASSLRAGNEQFF.

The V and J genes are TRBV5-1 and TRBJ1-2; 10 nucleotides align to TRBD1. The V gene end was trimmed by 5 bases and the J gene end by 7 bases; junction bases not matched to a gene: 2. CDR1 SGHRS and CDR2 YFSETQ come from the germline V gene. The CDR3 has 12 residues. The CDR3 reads CASRRTGGGYTF. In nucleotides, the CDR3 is TGCGCCAGCAGACGGACAGGGGGTGGCTACACCTTC.

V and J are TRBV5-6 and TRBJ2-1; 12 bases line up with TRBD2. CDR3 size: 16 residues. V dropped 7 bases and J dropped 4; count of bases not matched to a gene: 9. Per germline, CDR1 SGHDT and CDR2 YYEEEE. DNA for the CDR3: TGTGCCAGCGAGGGCCACCTAGCGGGAGGGTACAATGAGCAGTTCTTC. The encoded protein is CASEGHLAGGYNEQFF.

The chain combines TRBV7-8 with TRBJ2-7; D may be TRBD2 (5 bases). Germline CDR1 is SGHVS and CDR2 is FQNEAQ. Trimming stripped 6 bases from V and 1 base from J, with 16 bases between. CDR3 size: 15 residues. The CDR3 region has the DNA TGTGCCAGCAGGCGGAGATGGGGAGAGTCCTACGAGCAGTACTTC. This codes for CASRRRWGESYEQYF.

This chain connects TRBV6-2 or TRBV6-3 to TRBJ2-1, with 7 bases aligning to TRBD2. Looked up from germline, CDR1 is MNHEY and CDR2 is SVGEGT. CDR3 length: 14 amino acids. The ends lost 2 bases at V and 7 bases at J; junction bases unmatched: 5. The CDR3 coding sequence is TGTGCCAGCAGTTACAGGGCGGGAGCTAATGAGCAGTTCTTC. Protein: CASSYRAGANEQFF.

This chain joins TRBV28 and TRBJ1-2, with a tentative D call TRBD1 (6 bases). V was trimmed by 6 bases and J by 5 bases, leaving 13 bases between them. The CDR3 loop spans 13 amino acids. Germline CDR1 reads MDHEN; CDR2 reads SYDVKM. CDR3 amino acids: CASSQGGGYGYTF. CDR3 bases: TGTGCCAGCAGCCAAGGGGGAGGATATGGCTACACCTTC.

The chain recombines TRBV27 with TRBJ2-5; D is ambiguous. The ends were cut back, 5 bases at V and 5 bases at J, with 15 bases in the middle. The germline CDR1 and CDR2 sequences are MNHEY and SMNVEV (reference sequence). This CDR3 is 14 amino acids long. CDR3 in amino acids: CASSRANGWETQYF. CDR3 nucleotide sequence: TGTGCCAGCAGTCGAGCAAACGGGTGGGAGACCCAGTACTTC.

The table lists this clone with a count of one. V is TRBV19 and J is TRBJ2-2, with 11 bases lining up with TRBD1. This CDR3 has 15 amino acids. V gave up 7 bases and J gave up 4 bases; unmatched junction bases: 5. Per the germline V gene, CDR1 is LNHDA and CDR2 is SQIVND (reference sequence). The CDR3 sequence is CASNMDRGLTGELFF. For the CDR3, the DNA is TGTGCCAGTAACATGGACAGGGGGCTCACCGGGGAGCTGTTTTTT. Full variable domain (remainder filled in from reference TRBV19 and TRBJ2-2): DGGITQSPKYLFRKEGQNVTLSCEQNLNHDAMYWYRQDPGQGLRLIYYSQIVNDFQKGDIAEGYSVSREKKESFPLTVTSAQKNPTAFYLCASNMDRGLTGELFFGEGSRLTVL.

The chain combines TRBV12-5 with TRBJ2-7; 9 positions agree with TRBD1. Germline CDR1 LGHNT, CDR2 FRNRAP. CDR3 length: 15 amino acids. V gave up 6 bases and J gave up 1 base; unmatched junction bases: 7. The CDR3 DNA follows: TGTGCTAGTGGAAGATCGACAGGGGGATCCTACGAGCAGTACTTC. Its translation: CASGRSTGGSYEQYF.

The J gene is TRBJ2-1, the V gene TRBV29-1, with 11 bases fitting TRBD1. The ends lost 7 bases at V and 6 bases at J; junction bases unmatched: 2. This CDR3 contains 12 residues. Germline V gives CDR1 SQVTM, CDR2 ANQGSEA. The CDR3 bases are TGCAGCGGTGGACAGGGGGCCAATGAGCAGTTCTTC. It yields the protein CSGGQGANEQFF.

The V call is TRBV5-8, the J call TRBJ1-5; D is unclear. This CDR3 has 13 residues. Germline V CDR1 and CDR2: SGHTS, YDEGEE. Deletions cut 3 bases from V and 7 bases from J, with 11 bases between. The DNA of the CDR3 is TGTGCCAGCAGCTACGGGGAGTTCCAGCCCCAGCATTTT. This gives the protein CASSYGEFQPQHF.